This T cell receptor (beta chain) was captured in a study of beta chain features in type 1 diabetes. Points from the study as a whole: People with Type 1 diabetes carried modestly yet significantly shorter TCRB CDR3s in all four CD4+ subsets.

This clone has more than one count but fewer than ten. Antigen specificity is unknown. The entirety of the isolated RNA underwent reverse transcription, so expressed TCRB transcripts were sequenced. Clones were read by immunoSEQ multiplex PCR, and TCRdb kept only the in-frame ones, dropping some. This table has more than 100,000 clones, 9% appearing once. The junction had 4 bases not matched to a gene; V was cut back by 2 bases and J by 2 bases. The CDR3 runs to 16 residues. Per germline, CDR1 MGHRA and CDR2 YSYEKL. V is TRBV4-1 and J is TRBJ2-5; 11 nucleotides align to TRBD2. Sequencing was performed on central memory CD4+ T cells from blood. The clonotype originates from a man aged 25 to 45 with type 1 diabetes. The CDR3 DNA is TGCGCCAGCAGCCAACGGCTAGCGGGGGGACAAGAGACCCAGTACTTC. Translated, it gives CASSQRLAGGQETQYF.